Listed below are T cell receptor beta chains from one sample, sequenced in a study of OX40 agonist ivuxolimab in advanced cancers. Here immunoSEQ multiplex PCR was the method, and the copy in TCRdb shows in-frame clones only, minus some. The sample records some 95,000 clones, roughly nine tenths being singletons. The material was CD4+ or CD8+ T cells sorted from blood, obtained in a trial of the OX40 agonist ivuxolimab. These receptors all stem from an adult with an advanced solid tumor such as melanoma, head and neck, liver or kidney cancer. Both conserved end residues are part of each CDR3. D genes are given only for firm matches. The size entry is marked missing in some rows and otherwise reads once, few, many or a size class.

V gene: TRBV6-1
clone size: NA
D gene: NA
J gene: TRBJ2-1
CDR3 DNA: TGTGCCAGCAGTGAAAACCTTACCGATGAGCAGTTCTTC
CDR3 protein: CASSENLTDEQFF

V gene: TRBV9
clone size: NA
D gene: NA
J gene: TRBJ1-1
CDR3 DNA: TGTGCCAGCAGCCCCCCGGGTAGGTCGAACACTGAAGCTTTCTTT
CDR3 protein: CASSPPGRSNTEAFF

V gene: TRBV5-4
clone size: NA
D gene: NA
J gene: TRBJ2-1
CDR3 DNA: TGTGCCAGCAGCTTGGGGGGGCGCAGGGATGAGCAGTTCTTC
CDR3 protein: CASSLGGRRDEQFF

V gene: TRBV6-1
clone size: NA
D gene: NA
J gene: TRBJ1-1
CDR3 DNA: TGTGCCAGCAACACCGGGGGCACTGAAGCTTTCTTT
CDR3 protein: CASNTGGTEAFF

V gene: TRBV18
clone size: NA
D gene: NA
J gene: TRBJ1-1
CDR3 DNA: TGTGCCAGCTCACCTACGGCGGGTCTAACGGAAGCTTTCTTT
CDR3 protein: CASSPTAGLTEAFF

V gene: TRBV6-1
clone size: once
D gene: NA
J gene: TRBJ2-3
CDR3 DNA: TGTGCCAGCCTAGTGGGGGATAGCACAGATACGCAGTATTTT
CDR3 protein: CASLVGDSTDTQYF

V gene: TRBV12-5
clone size: once
D gene: NA
J gene: TRBJ2-7
CDR3 DNA: TGTGCTAGTGGTCGGACATCTTCCTACGAGCAGTACTTC
CDR3 protein: CASGRTSSYEQYF

V gene: TRBV4-3
clone size: NA
D gene: TRBD1
J gene: TRBJ2-7
CDR3 DNA: TGCGCCAGCAGCCAAGACTCGGGACAGGGCTACGAGCAGTACTTC
CDR3 protein: CASSQDSGQGYEQYF

V gene: TRBV10-2
clone size: NA
D gene: NA
J gene: TRBJ1-1
CDR3 DNA: TGCGCCAGCAGTGGGGACCCCCCAGACACTGAAGCTTTCTTT
CDR3 protein: CASSGDPPDTEAFF

V gene: TRBV11-1
clone size: NA
D gene: TRBD2
J gene: TRBJ2-1
CDR3 DNA: TGTGCCAGCAGTCTTAATCTAGCGGGGGGGCCGGTTGATGAGCAGTTCTTC
CDR3 protein: CASSLNLAGGPVDEQFF

V gene: TRBV5-4
clone size: NA
D gene: NA
J gene: TRBJ2-5
CDR3 DNA: TGTGCCAGCAGCTTGGGAAGTGTTATCCAAGAGACCCAGTACTTC
CDR3 protein: CASSLGSVIQETQYF

V gene: TRBV27
clone size: NA
D gene: NA
J gene: TRBJ2-2
CDR3 DNA: TGTGCCAGCAGTCGAAACGCCGGGGAGCTGTTTTTT
CDR3 protein: CASSRNAGELFF

V gene: TRBV10-3
clone size: NA
D gene: NA
J gene: TRBJ1-3
CDR3 DNA: TGTGCCATCAGTGACCAGCGCTCTGGAAACACCATATATTTT
CDR3 protein: CAISDQRSGNTIYF

V gene: TRBV7-9
clone size: NA
D gene: NA
J gene: TRBJ1-2
CDR3 DNA: TGTGCCAGCAGCCCCGCGGGGTACCCGGCTAACTATGGCTACACCTTC
CDR3 protein: CASSPAGYPANYGYTF

V gene: TRBV18
clone size: once
D gene: TRBD2
J gene: TRBJ2-7
CDR3 DNA: TGTGCCAGCTCACCTCTTGGGACTAGTGGGGGGTACGAGCAGTACTTC
CDR3 protein: CASSPLGTSGGYEQYF

V gene: TRBV2
clone size: NA
D gene: NA
J gene: TRBJ2-3
CDR3 DNA: TGTGCCAGCAGTTCAGAAGCGTTGGGCACAGATACGCAGTATTTT
CDR3 protein: CASSSEALGTDTQYF

V gene: TRBV5-1
clone size: NA
D gene: NA
J gene: TRBJ1-1
CDR3 DNA: TGCGCCAGCAGCGCCGGGACAACCAACACTGAAGCTTTCTTT
CDR3 protein: CASSAGTTNTEAFF

V gene: TRBV10-3
clone size: NA
D gene: TRBD1
J gene: TRBJ2-7
CDR3 DNA: TGTGCCATCAGCACGCCGGGACAGGGAACCTACGAGCAGTACTTC
CDR3 protein: CAISTPGQGTYEQYF

V gene: TRBV6-5
clone size: NA
D gene: TRBD1
J gene: TRBJ2-3
CDR3 DNA: TGTGCCAGTTCGGACAGGCGTTTGATGGATACGCAGTATTTT
CDR3 protein: CASSDRRLMDTQYF

V gene: TRBV6-6
clone size: once
D gene: NA
J gene: TRBJ1-3
CDR3 DNA: TGTGCCAGCACTGTCGGGCGGAGAATCTCTGGAAACACCATATATTTT
CDR3 protein: CASTVGRRISGNTIYF

V gene: TRBV19
clone size: NA
D gene: TRBD1
J gene: TRBJ1-2
CDR3 DNA: TGTGCCAGTTTGGACAGGGCGACCTATGGCTACACCTTC
CDR3 protein: CASLDRATYGYTF

V gene: TRBV7-2
clone size: NA
D gene: NA
J gene: TRBJ1-1
CDR3 DNA: TGTGCCAGCAGCAGTGGACCAGCGAACACTGAAGCTTTCTTT
CDR3 protein: CASSSGPANTEAFF

V gene: TRBV7-2
clone size: NA
D gene: TRBD1
J gene: TRBJ2-5
CDR3 DNA: TGTGCCAGCAGCGTGGACAGGGCTCAAGAGACCCAGTACTTC
CDR3 protein: CASSVDRAQETQYF

V gene: TRBV14
clone size: NA
D gene: NA
J gene: TRBJ1-2
CDR3 DNA: TGTGCCAGCAGCCAACATTTGAACCCCTATGGCTACACCTTC
CDR3 protein: CASSQHLNPYGYTF

V gene: TRBV18
clone size: NA
D gene: NA
J gene: TRBJ1-1
CDR3 DNA: TGTGCCAGCTCACCTTTGGGGAACACTGAAGCTTTCTTT
CDR3 protein: CASSPLGNTEAFF

V gene: TRBV4-1
clone size: NA
D gene: TRBD1
J gene: TRBJ1-2
CDR3 DNA: TGCGCCAGCAGCCAAGATCGGACAGGGGGCGTCTATGGCTACACCTTC
CDR3 protein: CASSQDRTGGVYGYTF

V gene: TRBV4-2
clone size: NA
D gene: TRBD2
J gene: TRBJ2-2
CDR3 DNA: TGTGCCAGCAGCCAAGGGGGGGGAGGCGAAGACGGGGAGCTGTTTTTT
CDR3 protein: CASSQGGGGEDGELFF

V gene: TRBV13
clone size: NA
D gene: TRBD1
J gene: TRBJ2-2
CDR3 DNA: TGTGCCAGCAGCTTAGGCCTAAGGACAGGGGGTCTTGCCGGGGAGCTGTTTTTT
CDR3 protein: CASSLGLRTGGLAGELFF

V gene: TRBV5-4
clone size: NA
D gene: NA
J gene: TRBJ2-5
CDR3 DNA: TGTGCCAGCAGCTTGGAAGGGGGTGGAGAGACCCAGTACTTC
CDR3 protein: CASSLEGGGETQYF

V gene: TRBV18
clone size: NA
D gene: TRBD1
J gene: TRBJ2-4
CDR3 DNA: TGTGCCAGCTCATCCGGGACAGACAAAAACATTCAGTACTTC
CDR3 protein: CASSSGTDKNIQYF

V gene: TRBV18
clone size: NA
D gene: NA
J gene: TRBJ1-4
CDR3 DNA: TGTGCCAGCTCCCGGGGTACGCCTGAAAAACTGTTTTTT
CDR3 protein: CASSRGTPEKLFF

V gene: TRBV12-5
clone size: NA
D gene: NA
J gene: TRBJ1-5
CDR3 DNA: TGTGCTAGTGGTTTGGAAGGGGATCAGCCCCAGCATTTT
CDR3 protein: CASGLEGDQPQHF